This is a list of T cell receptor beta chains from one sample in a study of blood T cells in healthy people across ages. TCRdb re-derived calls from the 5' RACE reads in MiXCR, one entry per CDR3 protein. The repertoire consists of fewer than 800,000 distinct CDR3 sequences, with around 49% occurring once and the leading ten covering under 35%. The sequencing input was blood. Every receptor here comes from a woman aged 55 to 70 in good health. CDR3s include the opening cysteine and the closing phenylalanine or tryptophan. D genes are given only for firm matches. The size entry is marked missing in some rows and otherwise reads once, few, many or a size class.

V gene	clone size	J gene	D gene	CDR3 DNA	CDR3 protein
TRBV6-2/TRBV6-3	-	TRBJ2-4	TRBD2	TGTGCCAGCAGTTATGAAGCGGGGTTAAACATTCAGTACTTC	CASSYEAGLNIQYF
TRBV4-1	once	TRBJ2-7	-	TGCGCCAGCAGCCAAGATCCCTTCTACGAGCAGTACTTC	CASSQDPFYEQYF
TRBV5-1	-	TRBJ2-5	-	TGCGCCAGCAGCTTGGCAGACCAAGGGACCCAGTACTTC	CASSLADQGTQYF
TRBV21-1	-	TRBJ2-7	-	TGTGCCAGCAGCGTCGGGACTAGCGCCTACGAGCAGTACTTC	CASSVGTSAYEQYF
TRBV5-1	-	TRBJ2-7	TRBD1	TGCGCCAGCAGCCCGGACAGGGCATTGTACGAGCAGTACTTC	CASSPDRALYEQYF
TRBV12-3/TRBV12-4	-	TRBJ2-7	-	TGTGCCTCGGAGTCCTCCCGATCATACGAGCAGTACTTC	CASESSRSYEQYF
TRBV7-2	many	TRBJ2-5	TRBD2	TGTGCCAGCAGCATAACTAGCGGGGTGGAGACCCAGTACTTC	CASSITSGVETQYF
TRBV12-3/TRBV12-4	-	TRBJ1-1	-	TGTGCCAGCACCCTTAGGTGGGTGAACACTGAAGCTTTCTTT	CASTLRWVNTEAFF
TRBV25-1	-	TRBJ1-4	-	TGTGCCAGCAGTGATCAGGGAGGGGCTAATGAAAAACTGTTTTTT	CASSDQGGANEKLFF
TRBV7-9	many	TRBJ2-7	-	TGTGCCAGCAGCCCGGGATTCGAGCAGTACTTC	CASSPGFEQYF
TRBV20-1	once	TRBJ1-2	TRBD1	TGCAGTGCTCCTCCAAGAGGAGGGGGCGATGGCTACACCTTC	CSAPPRGGGDGYTF
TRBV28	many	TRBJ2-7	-	TGTGCCAGCAGTTTAAAAGCCGGCGAGCAGTACTTC	CASSLKAGEQYF
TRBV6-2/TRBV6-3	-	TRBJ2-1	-	TGTGCCAGCAGTTACTTGATGGGGATCGAGAACAATGAGCAGTTCTTC	CASSYLMGIENNEQFF
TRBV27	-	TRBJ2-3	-	TGTGCCAGCAGTACCCGCCGAAGGACACGTATGGCAGATACGCAGTATTTT	CASSTRRRTRMADTQYF
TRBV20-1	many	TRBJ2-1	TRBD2	TGCAGTGCTACCTCCCCGGGGGGTTTCCGTAATGAGCAGTTCTTC	CSATSPGGFRNEQFF
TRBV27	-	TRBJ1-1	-	TGTGCCAGCAGTTTGGGAAATATAGGCACTGAAGCTTTCTTT	CASSLGNIGTEAFF
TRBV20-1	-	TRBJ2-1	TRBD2	TGCAGTGTTATTCGCCGGACTAGCGGGAGTAACAATGAGCAGTTCTTC	CSVIRRTSGSNNEQFF
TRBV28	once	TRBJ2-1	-	TGTGCCAGCAATTCGGGTAGTGAGCAGTTCTTC	CASNSGSEQFF
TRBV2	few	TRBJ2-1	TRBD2	TGTGCCAGCAGTCCCGGGACTAGCGGGAGGATCACCTACAATGAGCAGTTCTTC	CASSPGTSGRITYNEQFF
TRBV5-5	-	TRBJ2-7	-	TGTGCCAGCAGCTTGGGTGTACAAGGCTACGAGCAGTACTTC	CASSLGVQGYEQYF
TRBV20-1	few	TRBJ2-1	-	TGCAGTGCTAGCGGTCGGGGGCCCCAAAAATACAATGAGCAGTTCTTC	CSASGRGPQKYNEQFF
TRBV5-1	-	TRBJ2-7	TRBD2	TGCGCCAGCCGTCCCCTACTAGCGGGAGCCTACGAGCAGTACTTC	CASRPLLAGAYEQYF
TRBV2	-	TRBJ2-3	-	TGTGCCAGCAGTGACCCGGGCGGTGTGGCAGATACGCAGTATTTT	CASSDPGGVADTQYF
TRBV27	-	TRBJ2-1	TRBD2	TGTGCCAGCAGTTTCACAGCGGGAGTGAAATACAATGAGCAGTTCTTC	CASSFTAGVKYNEQFF
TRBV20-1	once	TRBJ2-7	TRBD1	TGCAGTGCTAGACGACAGGGTTTACCCTCCTACAATGAGCAGTACTTC	CSARRQGLPSYNEQYF
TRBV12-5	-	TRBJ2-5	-	TGTGCTAGTGGTTTGGAGGACTGGTCGGAGACCCAGTACTTC	CASGLEDWSETQYF
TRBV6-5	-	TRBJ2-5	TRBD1	TGTGCCAGCAGACTGCAGGGGGCCGGGGAGACCCAGTACTTC	CASRLQGAGETQYF
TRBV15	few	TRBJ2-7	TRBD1	TGTGCCACCACTGGCGGTGCCGGGACAGGCTCCCTCGAGCAGTACTTC	CATTGGAGTGSLEQYF
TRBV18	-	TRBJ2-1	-	TGTGCCAGCTCACAGGGAGGCAATGAGCAGTTCTTC	CASSQGGNEQFF
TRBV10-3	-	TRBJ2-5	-	TGTGCCATCAGTGAGTCCTGGTATGAGCAGTACTTC	CAISESWYEQYF
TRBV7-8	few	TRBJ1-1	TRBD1	TGTGCCAGCAGCGTAGACAGGGGGACTGAAGCTTTCTTT	CASSVDRGTEAFF
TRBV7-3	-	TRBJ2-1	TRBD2	TGTGCCAGCAGCCCATCTAGCGGGAGTTTGCCGCAGGATGAGCAGTTCTTC	CASSPSSGSLPQDEQFF
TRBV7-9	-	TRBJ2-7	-	TGTGCCAGCACCCATGCGGGCGGATACTACGAGCAGTACTTC	CASTHAGGYYEQYF
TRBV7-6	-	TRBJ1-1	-	TGTGCCAGCAGCCCGACCGGGACGGTGAACACTGAAGCTTTCTTT	CASSPTGTVNTEAFF
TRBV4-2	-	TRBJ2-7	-	TGTGCCAGCAGCCAAGACGGGACACTCTCCAAGCAGTACTTC	CASSQDGTLSKQYF
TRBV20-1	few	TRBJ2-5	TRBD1	TGCAGTGCTAGAGGAACAGGGGGCCAGGAGACCCAGTACTTC	CSARGTGGQETQYF
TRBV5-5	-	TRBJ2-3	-	TGTGCCAGCAGGTTCGGACAGTACTACACAGATACGCAGTATTTT	CASRFGQYYTDTQYF
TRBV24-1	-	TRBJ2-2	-	TGTGCCACCAGTGCGGCCGGGGAGCTGTTTTTT	CATSAAGELFF
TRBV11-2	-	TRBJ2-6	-	TGTGCCAGCAGCAACCTCTCTGGGGCCAACGTCCTGACTTTC	CASSNLSGANVLTF
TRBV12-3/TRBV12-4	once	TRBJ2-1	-	TGTGCCAGCAGTCACATAGGGGATTACAATGAGCAGTTCTTC	CASSHIGDYNEQFF
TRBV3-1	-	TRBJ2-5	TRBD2	TGTGCCAGCAGCCAAGTTCCGGGACTAGCATTCGATGAGCAGTACTTC	CASSQVPGLAFDEQYF
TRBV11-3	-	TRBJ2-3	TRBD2	TGTGCCAGCAGCTTAGAAAGCGGGAGTGTAGATACGCAGTATTTT	CASSLESGSVDTQYF
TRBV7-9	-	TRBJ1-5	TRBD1	TGTGCCAGCAGCTTAGGCCGCGGAGGACAGGGGTATCAGCCCCAGCATTTT	CASSLGRGGQGYQPQHF
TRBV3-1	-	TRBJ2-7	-	TGTGCCAGCAGCCAAGATCCAGACTTGCGGACCGAGCAGTACTTC	CASSQDPDLRTEQYF
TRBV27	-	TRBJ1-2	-	TGTGCCAGCAGTTTATCCCTCCAAACAGTGACCTATGGCTACACCTTC	CASSLSLQTVTYGYTF
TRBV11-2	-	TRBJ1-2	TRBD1	TGTGCCAGCAGCCATGGACAGGCCCCCTCCTATGGCTACACCTTC	CASSHGQAPSYGYTF
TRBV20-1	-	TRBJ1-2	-	TGCAGTGTCTCCGACGGGGGTTATGGCTACACCTTC	CSVSDGGYGYTF
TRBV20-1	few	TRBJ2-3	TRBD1	TGCAGTGCCATAGGGACAGCTAGCACAGATACGCAGTATTTT	CSAIGTASTDTQYF
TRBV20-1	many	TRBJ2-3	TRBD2	TGCAGTGCTAGAGATCGACTAGCGGGAGATATAGATACGCAGTATTTT	CSARDRLAGDIDTQYF
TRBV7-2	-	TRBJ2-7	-	TGTGCCAGCACCCCTTTGGGGGTGGAGGGCTCCTACGAGCAGTACTTC	CASTPLGVEGSYEQYF
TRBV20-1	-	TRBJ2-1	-	TGCAGTGTGTCCAATTCAGGGTTCAGCTACAATGAGCAGTTCTTC	CSVSNSGFSYNEQFF
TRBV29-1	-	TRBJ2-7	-	TGCAGCGTTGTAAGGACAGGCGGGGGCTACGAGCAGTACTTC	CSVVRTGGGYEQYF
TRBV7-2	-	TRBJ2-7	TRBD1	TGTGCCAGCAGCTCGGGACAGGGTGGTCGCGAGCAGTACTTC	CASSSGQGGREQYF